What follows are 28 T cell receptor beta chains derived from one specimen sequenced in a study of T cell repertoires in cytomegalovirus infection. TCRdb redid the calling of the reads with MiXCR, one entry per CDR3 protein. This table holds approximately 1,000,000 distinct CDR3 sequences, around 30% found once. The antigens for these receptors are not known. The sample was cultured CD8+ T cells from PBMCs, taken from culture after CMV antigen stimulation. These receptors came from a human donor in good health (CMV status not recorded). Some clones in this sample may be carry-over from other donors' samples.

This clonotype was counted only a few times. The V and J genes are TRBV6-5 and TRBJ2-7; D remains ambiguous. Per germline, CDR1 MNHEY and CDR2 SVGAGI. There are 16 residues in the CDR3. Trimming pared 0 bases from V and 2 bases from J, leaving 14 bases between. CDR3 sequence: CASSYSRSGYPYEQYF. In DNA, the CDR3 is TGTGCCAGCAGTTACTCGAGATCCGGGTACCCCTACGAGCAGTACTTC.

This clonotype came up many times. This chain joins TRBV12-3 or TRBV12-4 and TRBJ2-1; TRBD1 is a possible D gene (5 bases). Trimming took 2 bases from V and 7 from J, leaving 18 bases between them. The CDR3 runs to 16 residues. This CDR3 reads CASSLFLSQGSNEQFF. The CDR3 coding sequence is TGTGCCAGCAGTTTATTTTTGAGTCAGGGTAGTAATGAGCAGTTCTTC.

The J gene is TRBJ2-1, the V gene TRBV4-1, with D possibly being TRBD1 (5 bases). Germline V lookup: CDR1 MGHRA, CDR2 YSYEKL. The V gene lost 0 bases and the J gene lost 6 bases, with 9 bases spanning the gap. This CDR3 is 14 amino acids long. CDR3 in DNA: TGCGCCAGCAGCCAAGACAGGGCGAGCAATGAGCAGTTCTTC. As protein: CASSQDRASNEQFF.

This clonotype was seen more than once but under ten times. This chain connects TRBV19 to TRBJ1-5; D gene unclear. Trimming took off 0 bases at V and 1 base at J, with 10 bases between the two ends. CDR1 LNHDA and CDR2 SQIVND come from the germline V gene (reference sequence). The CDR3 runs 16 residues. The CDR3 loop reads CASSIDSGLSNQPQHF. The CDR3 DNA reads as TGTGCCAGTAGTATAGACAGTGGCTTAAGCAATCAGCCCCAGCATTTT.

DNA for the CDR3: TGCAGTGCTAGACTTATAGGACTAGAGAAGCCATACGAGCAGTACTTC. Translated: CSARLIGLEKPYEQYF. This chain uses TRBV20-1 with TRBJ2-7; 7 nucleotides agree with TRBD2. CDR1 and CDR2 from the germline V gene are DFQATT and SNEGSKA (reference sequence). V shed 2 bases and J 4 bases; nucleotides not matched to a gene: 14. This CDR3 spans 16 amino acids.

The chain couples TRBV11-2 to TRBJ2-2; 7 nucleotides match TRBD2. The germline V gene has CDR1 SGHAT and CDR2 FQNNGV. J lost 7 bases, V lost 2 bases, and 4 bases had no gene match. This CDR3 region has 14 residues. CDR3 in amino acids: CASSLTGRDGELFF. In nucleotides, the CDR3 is TGTGCCAGCAGCTTAACGGGGAGGGACGGGGAGCTGTTTTTT.

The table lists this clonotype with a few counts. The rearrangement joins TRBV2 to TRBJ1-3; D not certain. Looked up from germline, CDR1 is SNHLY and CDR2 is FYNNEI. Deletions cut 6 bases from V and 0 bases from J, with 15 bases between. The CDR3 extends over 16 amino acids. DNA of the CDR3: TGTGCCAGCAGCGAATTCGACCTCCTCTCTGGAAACACCATATATTTT. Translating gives CASSEFDLLSGNTIYF.

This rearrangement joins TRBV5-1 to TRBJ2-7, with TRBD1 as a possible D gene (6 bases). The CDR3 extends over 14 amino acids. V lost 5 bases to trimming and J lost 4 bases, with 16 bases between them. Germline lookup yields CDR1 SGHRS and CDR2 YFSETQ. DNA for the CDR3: TGCGCCAGCAGGTCGTCGGGACAAACTTACGAGCAGTACTTC. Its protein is CASRSSGQTYEQYF.

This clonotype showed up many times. This chain's CDR3 is CASSPVGSSYNEQFF. The CDR3 coding sequence is TGTGCCAGCAGTCCTGTGGGGAGCTCCTACAATGAGCAGTTCTTC. This rearrangement joins TRBV6-2 or TRBV6-3 to TRBJ2-1, with a possible D match to TRBD2 (5 bases). The CDR3 has 15 residues. V shed 5 bases and J shed 0 bases, with 11 bases lying between them. Germline V gene data show CDR1 as MNHEY and CDR2 as SVGEGT.

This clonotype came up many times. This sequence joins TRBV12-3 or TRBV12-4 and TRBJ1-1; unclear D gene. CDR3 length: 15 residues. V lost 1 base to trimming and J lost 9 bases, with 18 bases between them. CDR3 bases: TGTGCCAGCAGTTTAGAAGACAAGGGCCTCCCGAAAGCTTTCTTT. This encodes CASSLEDKGLPKAFF.

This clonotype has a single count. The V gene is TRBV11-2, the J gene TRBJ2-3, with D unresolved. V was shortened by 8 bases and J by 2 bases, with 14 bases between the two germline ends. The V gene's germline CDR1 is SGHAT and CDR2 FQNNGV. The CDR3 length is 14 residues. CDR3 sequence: CASHGPAYTDTQYF. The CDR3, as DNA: TGTGCCAGCCACGGACCAGCGTACACAGATACGCAGTATTTT.

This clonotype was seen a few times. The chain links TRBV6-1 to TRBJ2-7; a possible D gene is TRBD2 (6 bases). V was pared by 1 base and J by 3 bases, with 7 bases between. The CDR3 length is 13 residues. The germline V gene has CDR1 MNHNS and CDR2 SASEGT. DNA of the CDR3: TGTGCCAGCAGTGAAGGGGAGGACTACGAGCAGTACGTC. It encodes CASSEGEDYEQYV.

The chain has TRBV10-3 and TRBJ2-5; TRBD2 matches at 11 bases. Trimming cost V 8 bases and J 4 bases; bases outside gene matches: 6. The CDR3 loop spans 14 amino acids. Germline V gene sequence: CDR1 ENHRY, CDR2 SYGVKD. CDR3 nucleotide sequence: TGTGCCATCGCTACCACTAGCGGGGGAGAGACCCAGTACTTC. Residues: CAIATTSGGETQYF.

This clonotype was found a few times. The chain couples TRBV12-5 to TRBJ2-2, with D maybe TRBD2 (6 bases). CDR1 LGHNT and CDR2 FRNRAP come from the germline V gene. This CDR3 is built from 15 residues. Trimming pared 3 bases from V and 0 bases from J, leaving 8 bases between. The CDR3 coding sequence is TGTGCTAGTGGTTTCGTAGCGGCGAACACCGGGGAGCTGTTTTTT. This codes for CASGFVAANTGELFF.

The CDR3 spells CASSLGETGMFWNTEAFF. Written as DNA, the CDR3 is TGTGCCAGCAGCTTGGGGGAGACAGGGATGTTTTGGAACACTGAAGCTTTCTTT. V is TRBV5-4 and J is TRBJ1-1; 7 bases are shared with TRBD1. This CDR3 is 18 amino acids long. CDR1 and CDR2 (germline): SGHNT, YYREEE (reference sequence). After removal of 0 bases from V and 1 base from J, the junction contained 12 bases not matched to a gene.

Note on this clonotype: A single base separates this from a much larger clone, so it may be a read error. The CDR3 DNA follows: TGTGCCGGCGGTCCCGCAGGGTTATTAGCCAAAAACATTCAGTACTTC. Its protein is CAGGPAGLLAKNIQYF. The chain recombines TRBV28 with TRBJ2-4; a weak D match, TRBD1 (5 bases). Germline assignment: CDR1 MDHEN and CDR2 SYDVKM. Trimming left V 11 bases short and J 0 bases short, with 20 bases between. This CDR3 is 16 amino acids long. The full variable domain, its missing parts supplied by reference TRBV28 and TRBJ2-4, is DVKVTQSSRYLVKRTGEKVFLECVQDMDHENMFWYRQDPGLGLRLIYFSYDVKMKEKGDIPEGYSVSREKKERFSLILESASTNQTSMYLCAGGPAGLLAKNIQYFGAGTRLSVL.

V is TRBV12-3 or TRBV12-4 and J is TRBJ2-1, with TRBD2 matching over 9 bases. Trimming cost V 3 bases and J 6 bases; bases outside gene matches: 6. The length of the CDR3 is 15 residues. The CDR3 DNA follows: TGTGCCAGCAGTTTTGAGACTAGCGGTTCCAATGAGCAGTTCTTC. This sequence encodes CASSFETSGSNEQFF.

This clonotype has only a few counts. CDR3 in DNA: TGTGCCAGCAGCCTTCGGGACACATATAATTCACCCCTCCACTTT. Amino acids: CASSLRDTYNSPLHF. This rearrangement joins TRBV28 to TRBJ1-6; perhaps TRBD1 as D (6 bases). Trimming stripped 6 bases from V and 4 bases from J, with 13 bases between. Germline V gene data show CDR1 as MDHEN and CDR2 as SYDVKM. CDR3 length equals 15 residues.

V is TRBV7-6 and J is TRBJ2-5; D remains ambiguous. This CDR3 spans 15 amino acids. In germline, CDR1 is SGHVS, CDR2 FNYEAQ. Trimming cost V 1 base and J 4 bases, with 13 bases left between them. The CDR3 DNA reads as TGTGCCAGCAGCTTAGTGTCGGGTAGGAGAGAGACCCAGTACTTC. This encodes CASSLVSGRRETQYF.

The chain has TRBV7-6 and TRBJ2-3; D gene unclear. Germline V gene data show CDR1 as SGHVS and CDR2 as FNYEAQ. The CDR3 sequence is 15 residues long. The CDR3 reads CVTSPPVRGTDTQYF. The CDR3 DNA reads TGTGTCACCTCCCCCCCAGTTAGGGGCACAGATACGCAGTATTTT.

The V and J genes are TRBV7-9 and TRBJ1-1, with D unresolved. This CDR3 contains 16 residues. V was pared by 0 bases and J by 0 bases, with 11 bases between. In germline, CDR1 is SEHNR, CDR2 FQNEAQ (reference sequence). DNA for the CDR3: TGTGCCAGCAGCTTAGCGCCGGACCTCCTGAACACTGAAGCTTTCTTT. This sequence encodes CASSLAPDLLNTEAFF. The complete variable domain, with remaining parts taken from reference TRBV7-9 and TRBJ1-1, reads DTGVSQNPRHKITKRGQNVTFRCDPISEHNRLYWYRQTLGQGPEFLTYFQNEAQLEKSRLLSDRFSAERPKGSFSTLEIQRTEQGDSAMYLCASSLAPDLLNTEAFFGQGTRLTVV.

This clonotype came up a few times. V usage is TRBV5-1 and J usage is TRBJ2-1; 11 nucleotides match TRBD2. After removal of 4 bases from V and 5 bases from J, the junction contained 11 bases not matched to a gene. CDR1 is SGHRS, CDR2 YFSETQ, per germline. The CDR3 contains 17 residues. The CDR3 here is CASSPPNSGGADNEQFF. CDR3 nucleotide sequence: TGCGCCAGCAGCCCGCCTAATAGCGGGGGGGCAGACAATGAGCAGTTCTTC.

CDR3 sequence (DNA): TGCGCCAGCAGCTACGCTAGCGGGGGCCCAGATACGCAGTATTTT. As protein: CASSYASGGPDTQYF. The chain employs TRBV5-1 and TRBJ2-3; 10 bases are a match to TRBD2. V shed 3 bases and J 4 bases; nucleotides not matched to a gene: 5. The CDR3 has 15 amino acids. Germline assignment: CDR1 SGHRS and CDR2 YFSETQ.

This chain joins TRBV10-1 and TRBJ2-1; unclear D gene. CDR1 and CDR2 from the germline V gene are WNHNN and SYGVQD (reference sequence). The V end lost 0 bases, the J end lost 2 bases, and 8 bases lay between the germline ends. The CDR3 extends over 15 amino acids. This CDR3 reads CASSESIRPYNEQFF. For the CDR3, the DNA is TGCGCCAGCAGTGAGTCGATCCGGCCCTACAATGAGCAGTTCTTC.

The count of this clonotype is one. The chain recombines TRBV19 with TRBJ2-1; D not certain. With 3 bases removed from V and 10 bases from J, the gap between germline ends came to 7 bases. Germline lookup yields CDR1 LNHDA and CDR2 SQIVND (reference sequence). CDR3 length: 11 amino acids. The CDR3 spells CASSIPREQFF. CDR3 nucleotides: TGTGCCAGTAGTATTCCACGGGAGCAGTTCTTC.

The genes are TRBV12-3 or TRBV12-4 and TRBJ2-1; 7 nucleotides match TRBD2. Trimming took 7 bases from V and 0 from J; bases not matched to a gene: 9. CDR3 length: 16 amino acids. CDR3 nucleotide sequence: TGTGCCAGCACTATAGGGCGGGGGTACTCCTACAATGAGCAGTTCTTC. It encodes CASTIGRGYSYNEQFF.

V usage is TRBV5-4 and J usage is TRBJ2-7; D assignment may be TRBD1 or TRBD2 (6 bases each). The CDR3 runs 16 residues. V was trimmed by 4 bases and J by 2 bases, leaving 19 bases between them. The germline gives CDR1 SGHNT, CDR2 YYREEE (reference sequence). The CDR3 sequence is CASSPGRGGPAYEQYF. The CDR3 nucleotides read TGTGCCAGCAGCCCCGGGCGTGGGGGGCCCGCCTACGAGCAGTACTTC.

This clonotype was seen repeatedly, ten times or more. The CDR3 loop reads CASSQPGGTEAFF. The CDR3 DNA is TGCGCCAGCAGCCAACCAGGAGGAACTGAAGCTTTCTTT. This chain links TRBV4-1 with TRBJ1-1; unclear D gene. The germline V gene has CDR1 MGHRA and CDR2 YSYEKL. V lost 2 bases, J lost 5 bases, and 9 bases lay in between. This CDR3 region has 13 residues.